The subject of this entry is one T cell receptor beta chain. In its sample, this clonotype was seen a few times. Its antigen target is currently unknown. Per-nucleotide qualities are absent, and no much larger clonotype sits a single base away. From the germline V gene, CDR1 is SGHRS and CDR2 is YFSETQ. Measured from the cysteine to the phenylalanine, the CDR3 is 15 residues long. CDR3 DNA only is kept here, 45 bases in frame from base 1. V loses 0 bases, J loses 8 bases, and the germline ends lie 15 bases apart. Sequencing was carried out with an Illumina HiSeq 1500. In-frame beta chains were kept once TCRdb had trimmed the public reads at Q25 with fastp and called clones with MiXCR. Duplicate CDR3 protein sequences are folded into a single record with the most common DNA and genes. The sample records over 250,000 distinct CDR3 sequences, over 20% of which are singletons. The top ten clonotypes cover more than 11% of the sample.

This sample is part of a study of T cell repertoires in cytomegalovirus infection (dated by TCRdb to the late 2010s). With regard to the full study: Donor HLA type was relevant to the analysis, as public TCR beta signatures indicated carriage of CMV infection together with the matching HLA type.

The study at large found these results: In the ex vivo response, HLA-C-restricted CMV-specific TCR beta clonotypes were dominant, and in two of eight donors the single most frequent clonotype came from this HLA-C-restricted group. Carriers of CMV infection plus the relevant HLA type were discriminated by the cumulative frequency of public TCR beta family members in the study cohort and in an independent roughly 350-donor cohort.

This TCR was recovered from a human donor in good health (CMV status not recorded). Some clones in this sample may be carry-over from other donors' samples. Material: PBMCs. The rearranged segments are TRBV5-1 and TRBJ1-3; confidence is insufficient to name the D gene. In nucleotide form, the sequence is TGCGCCAGCAGCTTGGAGAGGCCATCCCCCGACACCATATATTTT. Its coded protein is CASSLERPSPDTIYF.